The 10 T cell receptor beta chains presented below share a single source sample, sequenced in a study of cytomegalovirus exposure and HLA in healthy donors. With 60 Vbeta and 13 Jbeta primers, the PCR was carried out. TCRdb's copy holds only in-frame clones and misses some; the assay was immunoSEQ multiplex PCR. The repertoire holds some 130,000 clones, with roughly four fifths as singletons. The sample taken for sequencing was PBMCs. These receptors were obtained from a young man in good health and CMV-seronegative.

CDR3 in DNA: TGTGCCAGTAGTATAGATCGTCCGGGATTAGGACTACTGAACCACGAGCAGTACTTC. It codes for CASSIDRPGLGLLNHEQYF. This chain links TRBV19 with TRBJ2-7, with D possibly TRBD2 on 6 matching bases. The germline CDR1 and CDR2 sequences are LNHDA and SQIVND (reference sequence). V was trimmed by 0 bases and J by 5 bases, leaving 26 bases between them. The length of the CDR3 is 19 residues.

CDR3 DNA: TGTGCCACCCTACCGGGGGGCGACTTAACTGAAGCTTTCTTT. Its protein product is CATLPGGDLTEAFF. The gene calls are TRBV19 and TRBJ1-1; D may be TRBD1 (6 bases). Per the germline V gene, CDR1 is LNHDA and CDR2 is SQIVND (reference sequence). V was trimmed by 10 bases and J by 5 bases, leaving 20 bases between them. This CDR3 spans 14 amino acids.

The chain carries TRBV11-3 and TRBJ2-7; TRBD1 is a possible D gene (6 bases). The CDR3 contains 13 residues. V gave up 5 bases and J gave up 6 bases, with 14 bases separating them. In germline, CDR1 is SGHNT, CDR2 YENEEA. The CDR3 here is CASSPQGRGEQYF. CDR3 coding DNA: TGTGCCAGCAGCCCCCAGGGCAGGGGCGAGCAGTACTTC.

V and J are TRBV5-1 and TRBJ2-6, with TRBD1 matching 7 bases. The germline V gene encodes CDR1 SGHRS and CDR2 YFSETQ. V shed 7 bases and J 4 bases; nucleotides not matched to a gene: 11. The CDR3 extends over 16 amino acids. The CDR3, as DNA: TGCGCCAGCTTTTACAGGGGTCAGGGAGGGGCCAACGTCCTGACTTTC. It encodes CASFYRGQGGANVLTF.

The CDR3 region has the DNA TGTGCCAGCAGCTTAGAGGGGTACGGCTACACCTTC. Translated, it gives CASSLEGYGYTF. V and J are TRBV7-9 and TRBJ1-2; weak D call: TRBD1 (5 bases). The CDR3 covers 12 residues. V was trimmed by 1 base and J by 8 bases, leaving 8 bases between them. Germline CDR1 reads SEHNR; CDR2 reads FQNEAQ (reference sequence). The whole variable domain, remainder taken from reference TRBV7-9 and TRBJ1-2, is DTGVSQNPRHKITKRGQNVTFRCDPISEHNRLYWYRQTLGQGPEFLTYFQNEAQLEKSRLLSDRFSAERPKGSFSTLEIQRTEQGDSAMYLCASSLEGYGYTFGSGTRLTVV.

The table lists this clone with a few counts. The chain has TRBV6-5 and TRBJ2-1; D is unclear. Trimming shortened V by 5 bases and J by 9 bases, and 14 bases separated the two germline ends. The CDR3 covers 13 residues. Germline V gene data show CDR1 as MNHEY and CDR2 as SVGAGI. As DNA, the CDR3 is TGTGCCAGCAGTCCCCTAGGTAACCTTGAGCAGTTCTTC. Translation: CASSPLGNLEQFF.

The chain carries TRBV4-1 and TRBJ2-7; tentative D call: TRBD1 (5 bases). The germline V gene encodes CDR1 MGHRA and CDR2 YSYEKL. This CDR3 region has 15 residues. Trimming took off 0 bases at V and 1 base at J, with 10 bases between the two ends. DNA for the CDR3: TGCGCCAGCAGCCAAGATAGACAGCGATCCTACGAGCAGTACTTC. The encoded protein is CASSQDRQRSYEQYF.

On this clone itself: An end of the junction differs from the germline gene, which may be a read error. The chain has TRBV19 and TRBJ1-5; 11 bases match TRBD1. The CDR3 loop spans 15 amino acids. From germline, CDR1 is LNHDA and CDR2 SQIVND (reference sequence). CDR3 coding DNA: TGTGCCAGATTCTCCGGGGGACAGGGGGGAACCGGTAGGGAATTT. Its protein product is CARFSGGQGGTGREF.

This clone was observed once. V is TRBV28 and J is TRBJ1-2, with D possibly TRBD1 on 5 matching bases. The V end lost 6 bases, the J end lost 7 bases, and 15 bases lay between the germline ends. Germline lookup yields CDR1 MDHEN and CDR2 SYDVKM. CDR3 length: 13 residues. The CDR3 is CASSSFRASGYTF. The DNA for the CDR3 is TGTGCCAGCAGCTCCTTCAGGGCCTCTGGCTACACCTTC.

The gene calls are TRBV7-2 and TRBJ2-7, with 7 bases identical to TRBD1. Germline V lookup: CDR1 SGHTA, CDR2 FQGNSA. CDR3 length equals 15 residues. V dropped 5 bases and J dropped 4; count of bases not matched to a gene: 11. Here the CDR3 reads CASSIVGTESYEQYF. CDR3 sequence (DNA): TGTGCCAGCAGCATAGTAGGGACAGAATCTTACGAGCAGTACTTC.